This TCR beta chain was captured by sequencing in a study of T cell responses to AZD1222 COVID-19 vaccine. In the case of this clone: The antigen remains undetermined.

Study results and limitations: Epitopes outside B.1.351 and B.1.1.7 mutated regions reportedly drew nearly half of spike TCRs.

Per the germline V gene, CDR1 is SGHRS and CDR2 is YFSETQ. The CDR3 loop spans 15 amino acids. Trimming cost V 5 bases and J 6 bases, with 19 bases left between them. TCRdb keeps only in-frame clones here, not all; method: immunoSEQ multiplex PCR. Of 150,000 to 200,000 clones in the sample, roughly 86% are singletons; the top ten hold roughly 5.5%. This clonotype was sampled from an adult in good health. Material: peripheral blood, obtained on day 0 of AZD1222 vaccination. The V call is TRBV5-1, the J call TRBJ2-3, with D possibly matching TRBD2 (6 bases). The CDR3 DNA sequence: TGCGCCAGCAGTTCGGTCGGGACTCCACTGGATACGCAGTATTTT. Protein sequence: CASSSVGTPLDTQYF.